This T cell receptor (beta chain) emerged from a study of blood T cell repertoires in COVID-19 (TCRdb year 2020). For the study in its entirety: Samples covering the acute and convalescent phases of COVID-19 were provided by collaborators in the United States, Italy and Spain. The prospective study material was composed of cDNA or gDNA derived from T cells, B-cell-depleted T cells, or PBMCs. Subjects who had been exposed to COVID-19, were actively infected with it, or had recovered from it provided the deeply sampled blood TCRbeta repertoires that made up the dataset. A freely available public database, intended as a resource for researchers studying the immune response to SARS-CoV-2, is where the repertoires were released. The samples were drawn from the first 160 participants of the ongoing ImmuneRACE study and from 1,200 or so subjects provided by 6 global collaborators. Nearly every sample came with metadata listing a de-identified subject ID, COVID-19 status, age in years and sex. HLA class I and class II types, where available, came from metadata supplied by the sample provider rather than from assay-based typing. The paper as a whole reports these results and caveats: How much clinical and demographic metadata was included differed by source and by participant, and the metadata was provided uncurated.

Regarding this clone: Its specific antigen is unknown. No much larger clonotype is one base removed from it; base qualities were not supplied.

At one collaborating source in Seattle, patients were enrolled during active infection and were followed longitudinally through the course of disease. Collaborating institutions collected whole blood in K2EDTA tubes following their own protocols. For TCRbeta analysis, collaborators shipped samples as frozen whole blood, isolated PBMCs, or DNA extracted from either of those sample types. The immunoSEQ Assay, a bias-controlled multiplex PCR, was used to amplify TCRbeta CDR3 regions from genomic DNA. The paper's processing steps were these. The number of nucleated cells in each sample was estimated by amplification of reference gene primers within the assay. Sequence reads were collapsed and filtered to measure the absolute abundance of every unique TCRbeta CDR3 rearrangement. For each sample, productive Simpson clonality was calculated by taking the square root of Simpson's diversity index across productive rearrangements. The source is immuneACCESS, and TCRdb retained only in-frame sequences with V and J called. Part of the clones is not carried over; for the studies checked, unresolved V genes explain less than half of this, and the remainder is unexplained. V, J and clone size derive from that table, while D and trimming were established from the DNA sequence. The table for this sample lists around 93,000 clones; about 92% of them were counted only once. The ten top clones hold 6.5% to 8.5% of the sample.

CDR1 and CDR2 are drawn from the germline V gene (reference sequence): MNHEY, SMNVEV. V loses 0 bases of germline sequence and J loses 7 bases, and the interval between the two ends is 16 bases. From cysteine to phenylalanine, the CDR3 is 15 amino acids long. Only the CDR3 DNA is retained, 45 bases long and in frame from the first base. The TCR sequence derives from a man between 18 and 35 years old with COVID-19, enrolled during active disease. This receptor chain uses TRBV27 and TRBJ2-7; D gene: possibly TRBD2, on 6 matching bases. What was sequenced was peripheral blood. The DNA sequence reads TGTGCCAGCAGTTTATCCGCGGGACCCGGCGGGGAGCAGTACTTC. It translates to CASSLSAGPGGEQYF.